This TCR beta chain was retrieved from a study of beta chain features in type 1 diabetes (dated 2018 in TCRdb). About the investigation overall: Mean age, gender distribution, total cell number and subset yield did not differ between patients and healthy donors. The study compared TCRB repertoires of sorted circulating CD4+ T cell subsets between recently diagnosed type 1 diabetes patients and matched healthy donors. A total of 100 million to 110 million sorted cells were examined across all samples, and a strong correlation was observed between cell number per subset and RNA yield. Regulatory and stem cell-like memory subsets were obtained from only 8 patients and roughly eight healthy donors, while naive and central memory subsets were obtained from all 30 or so donors. Results and caveats for the whole study, not just this receptor: A moderate but significant shortening of TCRB CDR3 length was observed in type 1 diabetes patients in all four CD4+ subsets. PCR might favor shorter templates, but patient and control samples were amplified and corrected together, so any skew would affect both groups equally. The naive, central memory and regulatory TCRB repertoires appeared to resemble one another more closely among patients than among healthy donors. Patients with type 1 diabetes made fewer insertions and deleted more nucleotides at VDJ recombination sites, implying thymic rearrangement abnormalities. HLA sub-analyses involved small numbers of individuals, so any influence of HLA type on TCRB rearrangement remained unresolved. Sequencing cDNA rather than genomic DNA could over-represent highly expressing activated cells, although activation and CD3 levels did not differ between groups.

CDR1 is given as MNHEY and CDR2 as SMNVEV, both from the germline V gene (reference sequence). From the cysteine through the phenylalanine, the CDR3 covers 17 amino acids. This entry keeps only the CDR3 DNA: 51 bases, framed from base 1. Germline trimming: 0 bases from V, 9 bases from J; junction bases outside gene matches: 11. Each donor gave one peripheral blood draw, averaging roughly 120 mL, which was collected into heparinised tubes. Using a panel that included CD45RO, CCR7, CD25, CD127, CD95 and CD27, naive, central memory, regulatory and stem cell-like memory CD4+ T cells were sorted on a BD FACSAria II. Purity was above 98% for every sorted population. PBMCs were isolated right away by Lymphoprep density gradient centrifugation and were stained directly, without culture. To minimize batch effects, samples were stained and sorted in pairs, one healthy donor with one patient per experiment.

Regarding this clone: Its recognized antigen is unknown. No base quality values were provided; no much bigger clone lies one nucleotide off.

All of the isolated RNA was reverse transcribed with the High Capacity cDNA Reverse Transcription Kit, so expressed TCRB transcripts were sequenced. Deep immunoSEQ sequencing was applied to naive, central memory and regulatory T cell samples, giving an average of roughly 3.5 million total reads per sample. After sorted cells were lysed in RLT buffer, RNA was extracted with DNase-treated RNeasy Micro or Mini kits, with the choice depending on cell number. To prevent cross-contamination, every cell subset was processed on its own, while patient and healthy donor samples were processed together. The immunoSEQ multiplex PCR was used to amplify TCRB sequences from cDNA, yielding 87-bp fragments that span the CDR3 region. Sequencing of the amplicons was performed on the Illumina HiSeq platform. The authors' pipeline ran thus. PCR bias was corrected computationally using synthetic template baselines, and reads within Hamming distance 2 were collapsed, with unmergeable singletons discarded. Reads were aligned against IMGT to assign V, D and J genes, CDR3 length and insertions or deletions at six rearrangement sites. Clonotype counts were normalized to sorted cell number within each subset before computing true diversity and Gini coefficients with the tcR R package. Repertoire sharing was quantified using the overlap coefficient calculated on TCRB nucleotide sequences. Out-of-frame TCRB sequences from naive cells were analyzed to stand in for the pre-selection repertoire. TCRdb holds this immuneACCESS table with in-frame rearrangements only. Some clones are missing; in checked studies, unresolved V genes explain under half, and the rest has no known cause. The V and J calls and clone size come from that table; D and trimming were worked out from the DNA. This sample lists roughly 610,000 clones; around 15% were detected once. Around 0.1% of the sample is taken by the ten largest.

The sample taken for sequencing was naive CD4+ T cells from blood. Reading the label with the study, this specimen's cell subset or site is: true naive CD4+ T cells. The receptor was isolated from a man aged 18-30 years in good health. Recombination joined TRBV27 with TRBJ2-1; a stretch of 10 junction bases matches TRBD2. In nucleotide form, the sequence is TGTGCCAGCAGTTTATCAAGGATCCTAGCGGGAGTTGCTGAGCAGTTCTTC. Its protein product is CASSLSRILAGVAEQFF.